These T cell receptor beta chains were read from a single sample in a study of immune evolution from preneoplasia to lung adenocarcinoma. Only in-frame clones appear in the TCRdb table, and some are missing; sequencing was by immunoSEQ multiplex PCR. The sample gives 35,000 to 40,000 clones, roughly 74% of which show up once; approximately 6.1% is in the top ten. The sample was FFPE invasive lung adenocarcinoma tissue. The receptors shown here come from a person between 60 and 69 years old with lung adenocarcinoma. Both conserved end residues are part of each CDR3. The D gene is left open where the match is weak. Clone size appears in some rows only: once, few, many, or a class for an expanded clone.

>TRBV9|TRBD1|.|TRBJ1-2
TGTGCCAGCAACCGTATGGGACAGGACTATGGCTACACCTTC
CASNRMGQDYGYTF
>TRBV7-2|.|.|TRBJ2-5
TGTGCCAGCAGCTTAGCGGGCACCCCAGGGGAGACCCAGTACTTC
CASSLAGTPGETQYF
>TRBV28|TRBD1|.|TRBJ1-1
TGTGCGCTGGACAGGGGGCCAAACACTGAAGCTTTCTTT
CALDRGPNTEAFF
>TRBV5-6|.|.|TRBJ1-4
TGTGCCAGCAGCTTAGGGCCGACTGCAACTAATGAAAAACTGTTTTTT
CASSLGPTATNEKLFF
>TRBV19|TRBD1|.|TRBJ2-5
TGTGCCAGTTCGGACAGGGGGAGTGGGCAAGAGACCCAGTACTTC
CASSDRGSGQETQYF
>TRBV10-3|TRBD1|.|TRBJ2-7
TGTGCCATCAGCCCTCGACAGGGGTCCTACGAGCAGTACTTC
CAISPRQGSYEQYF
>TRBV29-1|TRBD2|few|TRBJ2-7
TGCAGCGTTCGGACTAGCGGGAGGTACGAGCAGTACTTC
CSVRTSGRYEQYF
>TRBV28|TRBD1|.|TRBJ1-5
TGTGCCAGCAGACAACGACAGGGGGCCTACAATCAGCCCCAGCATTTT
CASRQRQGAYNQPQHF
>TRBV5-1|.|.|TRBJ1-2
TGCGCCAGCAGCGCCCCCGACTATTTGGGCGGCTACACCTTC
CASSAPDYLGGYTF
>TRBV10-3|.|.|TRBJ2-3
TGTGCCATCAGTGGAGCGGCCCCAGATACGCAGTATTTT
CAISGAAPDTQYF
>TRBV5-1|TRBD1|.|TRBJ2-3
TGCGCCAGCAGCGGGGGACAGTTAACAGATACGCAGTATTTT
CASSGGQLTDTQYF
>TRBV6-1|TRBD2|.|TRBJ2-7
TGTGCCAGTCGAAGTCTTAGCGGGAGGGTATACGAGCAGTACTTC
CASRSLSGRVYEQYF
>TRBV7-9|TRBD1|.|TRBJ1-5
TGTGCCAGCAGCTTAGGAGTTGGGACAGGGGAGTCGCCCCAGCATTTT
CASSLGVGTGESPQHF
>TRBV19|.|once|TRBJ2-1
TGTGCCAGTAGTAGGATTCTGAGGGAAAGCGAGCAGTTCTTC
CASSRILRESEQFF
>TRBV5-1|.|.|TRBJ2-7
TGCGCCAGCAGCCTGACACCCTCCTACGAGCAGTACTTC
CASSLTPSYEQYF
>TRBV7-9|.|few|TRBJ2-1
TGTGCCAGCAGCTTAGCGGGAGTGATTGGGAATGAGCAGTTCTTC
CASSLAGVIGNEQFF
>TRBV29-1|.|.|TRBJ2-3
TGCAGCGTTGAAGATCGAGGCAAACTCACAGATACGCAGTATTTT
CSVEDRGKLTDTQYF
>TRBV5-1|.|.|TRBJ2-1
TGCGCCAGCAGCGAGACCCGCGGTGAGCAGTTCTTC
CASSETRGEQFF
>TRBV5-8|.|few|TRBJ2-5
TGTGCCAGCAGCTTTCGGGGGAGGGGGCAAGAGACCCAGTACTTC
CASSFRGRGQETQYF
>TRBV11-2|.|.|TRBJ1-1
TGTGCCAGCAGCTTACGGCCGGGGGGGCAGAGAAACACTGAAGCTTTCTTT
CASSLRPGGQRNTEAFF
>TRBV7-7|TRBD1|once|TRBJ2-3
TGTGCCAGCAGCGCGACAGGGGCAGGGGATACGCAGTATTTT
CASSATGAGDTQYF
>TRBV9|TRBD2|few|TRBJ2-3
TGTGCCAGCAGCCCCACTAGCGCCTCCGATACGCAGTATTTT
CASSPTSASDTQYF
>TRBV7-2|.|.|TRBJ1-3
TGTGCCAGCAGCTCATACAGGGACTCTGGAAACACCATATATTTT
CASSSYRDSGNTIYF
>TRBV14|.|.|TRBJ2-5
TGTGCCAGCAGCCAAGAACGAGGGTCCAGGGGAATCCAGACCCAGTACTTC
CASSQERGSRGIQTQYF
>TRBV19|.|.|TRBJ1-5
TGTGCCAGTAGTATATTCGGTAGCAATCAGCCCCAGCATTTT
CASSIFGSNQPQHF
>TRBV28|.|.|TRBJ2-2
TGTGCCAGCAGTCTGACCCTAGGGGCCGGGGAGCTGTTTTTT
CASSLTLGAGELFF
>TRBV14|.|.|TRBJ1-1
TGTGCCAGCAGCTTGGCAGGGATGAACACTGAAGCTTTCTTT
CASSLAGMNTEAFF
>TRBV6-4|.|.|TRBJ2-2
TGTGCCACCTCCAAGATCGGCACCGGGGAGCTGTTTTTT
CATSKIGTGELFF
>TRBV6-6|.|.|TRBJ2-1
TGTGCCAGCACTCAGACACTCGTCGAGCAGTTCTTC
CASTQTLVEQFF
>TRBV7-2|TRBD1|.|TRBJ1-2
TGTGCCAGCTACGACAGGGGTGACTATGGCTACACCTTC
CASYDRGDYGYTF